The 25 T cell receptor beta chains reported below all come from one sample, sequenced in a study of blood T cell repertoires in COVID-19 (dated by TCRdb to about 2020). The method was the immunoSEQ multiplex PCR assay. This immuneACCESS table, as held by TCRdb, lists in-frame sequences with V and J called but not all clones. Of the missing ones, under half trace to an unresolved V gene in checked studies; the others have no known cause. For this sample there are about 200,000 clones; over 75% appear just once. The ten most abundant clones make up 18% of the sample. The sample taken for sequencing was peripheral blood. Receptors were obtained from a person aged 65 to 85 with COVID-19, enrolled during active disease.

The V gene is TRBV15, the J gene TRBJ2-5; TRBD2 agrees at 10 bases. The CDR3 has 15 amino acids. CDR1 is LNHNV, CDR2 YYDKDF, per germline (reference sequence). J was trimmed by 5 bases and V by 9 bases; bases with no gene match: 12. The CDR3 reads CATRASGGLGETQYF. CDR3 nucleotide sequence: TGTGCCACTCGTGCTAGCGGGGGCCTAGGGGAGACCCAGTACTTC.

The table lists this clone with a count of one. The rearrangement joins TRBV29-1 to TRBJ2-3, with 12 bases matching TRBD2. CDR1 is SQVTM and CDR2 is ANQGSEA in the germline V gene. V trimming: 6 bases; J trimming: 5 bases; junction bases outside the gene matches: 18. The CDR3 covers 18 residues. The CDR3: CSVKQLGRILAGGDTQYF. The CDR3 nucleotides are TGCAGCGTCAAACAACTGGGACGGATACTAGCGGGAGGAGATACGCAGTATTTT.

The CDR3 spells CASSHYTVSNQPQHF. The CDR3 DNA is TGTGCCAGTAGCCACTATACTGTGAGCAATCAGCCCCAGCATTTT. The chain couples TRBV19 to TRBJ1-5; D is unresolved. Trimming cost V 6 bases and J 1 base, with 13 bases left between them. CDR1 is LNHDA, CDR2 SQIVND, per germline (reference sequence). The CDR3 covers 15 residues.

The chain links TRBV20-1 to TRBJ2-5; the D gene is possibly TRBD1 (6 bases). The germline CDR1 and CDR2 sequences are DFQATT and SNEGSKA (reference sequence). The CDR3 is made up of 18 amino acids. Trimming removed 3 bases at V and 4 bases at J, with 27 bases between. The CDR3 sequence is CSASTGRWRQEGRETQYF. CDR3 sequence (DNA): TGCAGTGCTAGTACGGGCAGGTGGAGACAGGAAGGACGAGAGACCCAGTACTTC.

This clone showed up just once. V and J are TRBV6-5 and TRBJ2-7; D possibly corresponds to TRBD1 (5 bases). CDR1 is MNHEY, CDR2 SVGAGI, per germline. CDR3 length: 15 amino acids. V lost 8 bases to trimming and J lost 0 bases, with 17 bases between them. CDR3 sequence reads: CASQNGVTGSYEQYF. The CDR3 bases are TGTGCCAGCCAGAATGGGGTCACAGGCTCCTACGAGCAGTACTTC.

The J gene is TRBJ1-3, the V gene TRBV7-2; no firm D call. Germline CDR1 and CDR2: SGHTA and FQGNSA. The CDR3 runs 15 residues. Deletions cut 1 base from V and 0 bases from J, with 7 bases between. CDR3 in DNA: TGTGCCAGCAGCTTAGACGCGAACTCTGGAAACACCATATATTTT. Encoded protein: CASSLDANSGNTIYF.

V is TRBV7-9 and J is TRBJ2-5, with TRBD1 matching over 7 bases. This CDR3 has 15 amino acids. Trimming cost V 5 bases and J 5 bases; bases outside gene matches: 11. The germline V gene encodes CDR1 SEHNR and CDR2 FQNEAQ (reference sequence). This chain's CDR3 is CASSLRQGLTETQYF. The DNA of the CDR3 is TGTGCCAGCAGCCTAAGACAGGGATTGACGGAGACCCAGTACTTC.

The CDR3: CASSLRSYNEQFF. In nucleotides, the CDR3 is TGTGCCAGCAGTTTAAGGAGTTACAATGAGCAGTTCTTC. The chain joins TRBV28 to TRBJ2-1; D ambiguous. The CDR3 spans 13 residues. V was shortened by 2 bases and J by 4 bases, with 6 bases between the two germline ends. CDR1 is MDHEN, CDR2 SYDVKM, per germline.

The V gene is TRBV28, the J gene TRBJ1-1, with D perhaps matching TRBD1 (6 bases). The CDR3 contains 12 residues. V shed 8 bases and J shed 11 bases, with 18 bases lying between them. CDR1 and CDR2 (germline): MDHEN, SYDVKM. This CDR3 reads CASGQGRGGAFF. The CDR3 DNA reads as TGTGCCAGCGGTCAGGGGAGGGGTGGTGCTTTCTTT. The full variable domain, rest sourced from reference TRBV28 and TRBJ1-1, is DVKVTQSSRYLVKRTGEKVFLECVQDMDHENMFWYRQDPGLGLRLIYFSYDVKMKEKGDIPEGYSVSREKKERFSLILESASTNQTSMYLCASGQGRGGAFFGQGTRLTVV.

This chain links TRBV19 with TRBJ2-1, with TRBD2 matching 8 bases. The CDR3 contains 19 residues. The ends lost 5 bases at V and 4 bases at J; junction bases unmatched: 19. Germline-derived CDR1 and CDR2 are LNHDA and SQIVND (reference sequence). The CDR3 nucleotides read TGTGCCAGTAGTGTGTGGCGCCTGAAGAGCGGGGGAGATTACAATGAGCAGTTCTTC. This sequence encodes CASSVWRLKSGGDYNEQFF.

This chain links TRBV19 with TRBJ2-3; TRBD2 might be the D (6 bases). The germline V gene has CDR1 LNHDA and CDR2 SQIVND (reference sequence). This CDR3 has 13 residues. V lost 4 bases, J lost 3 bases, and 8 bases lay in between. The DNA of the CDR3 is TGTGCCAGTAGTAGCGGGACGACAGATACGCAGTATTTT. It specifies CASSSGTTDTQYF.

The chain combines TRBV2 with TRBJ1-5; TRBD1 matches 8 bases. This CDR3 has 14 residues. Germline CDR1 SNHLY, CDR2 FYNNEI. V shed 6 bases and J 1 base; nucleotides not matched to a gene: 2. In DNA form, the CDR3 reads TGTGCCAGCAGCTGGACAGGGAGCAATCAGCCCCAGCATTTT. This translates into CASSWTGSNQPQHF. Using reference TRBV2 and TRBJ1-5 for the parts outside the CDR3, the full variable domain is EPEVTQTPSHQVTQMGQEVILRCVPISNHLYFYWYRQILGQKVEFLVSFYNNEISEKSEIFDDQFSVERPDGSNFTLKIRSTKLEDSAMYFCASSWTGSNQPQHFGDGTRLSIL.

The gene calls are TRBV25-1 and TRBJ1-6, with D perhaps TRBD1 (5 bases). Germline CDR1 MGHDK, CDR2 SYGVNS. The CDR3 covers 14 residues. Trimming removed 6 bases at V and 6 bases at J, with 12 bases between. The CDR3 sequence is CASRETVGNSPLHF. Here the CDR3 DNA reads TGTGCCAGCAGGGAGACAGTAGGTAATTCACCCCTCCACTTT.

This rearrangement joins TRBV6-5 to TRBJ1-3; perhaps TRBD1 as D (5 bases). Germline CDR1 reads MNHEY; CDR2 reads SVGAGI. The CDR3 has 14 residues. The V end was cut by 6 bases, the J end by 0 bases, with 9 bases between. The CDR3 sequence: CASRSQGSGNTIYF. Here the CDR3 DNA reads TGTGCCAGCAGATCGCAGGGCTCTGGAAACACCATATATTTT.

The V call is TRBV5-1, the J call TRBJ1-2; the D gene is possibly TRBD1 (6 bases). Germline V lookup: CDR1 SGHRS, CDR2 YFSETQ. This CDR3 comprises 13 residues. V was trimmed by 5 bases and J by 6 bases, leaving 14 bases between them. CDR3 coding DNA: TGCGCCAGCAGAGAGCAGGGGAGTGATGGCTACACCTTC. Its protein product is CASREQGSDGYTF.

The CDR3 spells CASSDRGFDTQYF. CDR3 bases: TGTGCCAGTAGTGACAGGGGATTCGATACGCAGTATTTT. V usage is TRBV19 and J usage is TRBJ2-3; 8 nucleotides agree with TRBD1. This CDR3 is built from 13 residues. With 5 bases clipped from V and 6 bases from J, the junction kept 4 bases outside the gene matches. Germline CDR1 is LNHDA and CDR2 is SQIVND (reference sequence).

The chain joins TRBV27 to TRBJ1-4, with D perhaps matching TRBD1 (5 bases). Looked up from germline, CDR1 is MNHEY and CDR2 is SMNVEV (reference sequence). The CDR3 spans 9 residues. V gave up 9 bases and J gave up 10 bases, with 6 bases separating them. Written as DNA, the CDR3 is TGTGCCAGTACAGGAAAACTGTTTTTT. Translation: CASTGKLFF.

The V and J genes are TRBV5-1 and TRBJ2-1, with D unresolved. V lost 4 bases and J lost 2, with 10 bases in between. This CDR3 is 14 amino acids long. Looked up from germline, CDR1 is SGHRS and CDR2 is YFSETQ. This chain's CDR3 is CASSPEWAYNEQFF. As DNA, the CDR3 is TGCGCCAGCAGCCCGGAGTGGGCCTACAATGAGCAGTTCTTC.

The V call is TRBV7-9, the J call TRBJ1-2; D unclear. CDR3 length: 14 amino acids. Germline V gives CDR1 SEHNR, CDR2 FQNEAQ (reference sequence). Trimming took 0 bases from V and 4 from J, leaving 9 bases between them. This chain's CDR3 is CASSLAGSGYGYTF. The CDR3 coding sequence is TGTGCCAGCAGCTTAGCCGGTTCGGGCTATGGCTACACCTTC.

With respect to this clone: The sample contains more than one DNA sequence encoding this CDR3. This CDR3 is CASSSGLAGAYEQYF. CDR3 bases: TGTGCCAGCAGCTCGGGACTAGCGGGAGCCTACGAGCAGTACTTC. This chain connects TRBV7-2 to TRBJ2-7; the match to TRBD2 covers 14 bases. The CDR3 consists of 15 residues. The J segment lost 2 bases and the V segment lost 4 bases, leaving 1 base of the junction unmatched. From germline, CDR1 is SGHTA and CDR2 FQGNSA.

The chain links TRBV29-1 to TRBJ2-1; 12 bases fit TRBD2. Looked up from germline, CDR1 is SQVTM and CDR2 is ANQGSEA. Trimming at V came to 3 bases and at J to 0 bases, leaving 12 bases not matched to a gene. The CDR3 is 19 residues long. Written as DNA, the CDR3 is TGCAGCGTTGATAGAGCCGGGACTAGCGGGCGAAGCTCCTACAATGAGCAGTTCTTC. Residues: CSVDRAGTSGRSSYNEQFF.

Here the CDR3 reads CSASLDSLGSEAFF. The CDR3 region has the DNA TGCAGTGCTAGTTTGGACTCGTTGGGAAGTGAAGCTTTCTTT. The chain couples TRBV20-1 to TRBJ1-1; D remains ambiguous. The V gene lost 3 bases and the J gene lost 7 bases, with 18 bases spanning the gap. The germline V gene has CDR1 DFQATT and CDR2 SNEGSKA (reference sequence). The CDR3 runs 14 residues.

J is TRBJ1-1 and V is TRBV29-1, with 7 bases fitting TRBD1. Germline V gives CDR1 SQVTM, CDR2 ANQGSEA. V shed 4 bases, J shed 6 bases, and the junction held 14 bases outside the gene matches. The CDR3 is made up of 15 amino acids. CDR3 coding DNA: TGCAGCGTTGCCCCCCTCCGGGACAGTTTCTCTGAAGCTTTCTTT. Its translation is CSVAPLRDSFSEAFF.

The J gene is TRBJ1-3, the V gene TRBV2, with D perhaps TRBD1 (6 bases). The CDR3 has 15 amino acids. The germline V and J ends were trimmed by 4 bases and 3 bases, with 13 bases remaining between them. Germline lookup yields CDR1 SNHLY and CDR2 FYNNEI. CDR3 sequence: CASSVGTLFGNTIYF. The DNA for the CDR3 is TGTGCCAGCAGTGTCGGGACATTATTTGGAAACACCATATATTTT. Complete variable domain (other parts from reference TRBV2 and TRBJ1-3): EPEVTQTPSHQVTQMGQEVILRCVPISNHLYFYWYRQILGQKVEFLVSFYNNEISEKSEIFDDQFSVERPDGSNFTLKIRSTKLEDSAMYFCASSVGTLFGNTIYFGEGSWLTVV.

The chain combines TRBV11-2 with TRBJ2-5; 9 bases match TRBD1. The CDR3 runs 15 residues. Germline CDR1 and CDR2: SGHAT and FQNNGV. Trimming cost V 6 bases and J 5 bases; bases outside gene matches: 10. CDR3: CASRIGTGQGETQYF. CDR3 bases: TGTGCCAGCAGAATTGGGACAGGGCAGGGGGAGACCCAGTACTTC.